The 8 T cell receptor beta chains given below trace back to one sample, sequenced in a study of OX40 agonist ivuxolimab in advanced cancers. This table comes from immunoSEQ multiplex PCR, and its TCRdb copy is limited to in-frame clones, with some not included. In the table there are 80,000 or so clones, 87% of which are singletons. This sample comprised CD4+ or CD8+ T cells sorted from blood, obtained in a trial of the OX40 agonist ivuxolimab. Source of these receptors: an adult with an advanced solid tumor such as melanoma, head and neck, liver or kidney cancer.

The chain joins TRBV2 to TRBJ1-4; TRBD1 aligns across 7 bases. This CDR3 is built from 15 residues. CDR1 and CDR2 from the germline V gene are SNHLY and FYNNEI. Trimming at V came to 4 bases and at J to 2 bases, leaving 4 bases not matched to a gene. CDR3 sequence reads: CASSALQGTNEKLFF. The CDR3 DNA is TGTGCCAGCAGTGCCTTACAGGGGACTAATGAAAAACTGTTTTTT.

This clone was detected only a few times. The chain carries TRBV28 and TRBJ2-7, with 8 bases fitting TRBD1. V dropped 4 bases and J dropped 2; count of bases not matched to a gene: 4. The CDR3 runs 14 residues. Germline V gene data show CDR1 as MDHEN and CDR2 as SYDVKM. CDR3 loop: CASSSPDRAYEQYF. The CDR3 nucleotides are TGTGCCAGCAGTTCCCCGGACAGGGCCTACGAGCAGTACTTC.

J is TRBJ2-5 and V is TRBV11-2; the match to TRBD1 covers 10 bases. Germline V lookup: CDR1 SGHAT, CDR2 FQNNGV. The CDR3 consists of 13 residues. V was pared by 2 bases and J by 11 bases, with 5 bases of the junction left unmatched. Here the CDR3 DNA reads TGTGCCAGCAGCTTATGGGACAGGGGAGAGCAGTACTTC. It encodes CASSLWDRGEQYF. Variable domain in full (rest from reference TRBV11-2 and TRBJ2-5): EAGVAQSPRYKIIEKRQSVAFWCNPISGHATLYWYQQILGQGPKLLIQFQNNGVVDDSQLPKDRFSAERLKGVDSTLKIQPAKLEDSAVYLCASSLWDRGEQYFGPGTRLLVL.

For the CDR3, the DNA is TGTGCCAGCAGCAAGACAGGCAGGGGACCTATGAACACTGAAGCTTTCTTT. Its translation is CASSKTGRGPMNTEAFF. This chain links TRBV28 with TRBJ1-1, with D perhaps matching TRBD1 (6 bases). V was cut by 6 bases and J by 0 bases, with 20 bases left in between. The germline CDR1 and CDR2 sequences are MDHEN and SYDVKM. The CDR3 has 17 amino acids. The full variable domain, with the rest looked up from reference TRBV28 and TRBJ1-1, is DVKVTQSSRYLVKRTGEKVFLECVQDMDHENMFWYRQDPGLGLRLIYFSYDVKMKEKGDIPEGYSVSREKKERFSLILESASTNQTSMYLCASSKTGRGPMNTEAFFGQGTRLTVV.

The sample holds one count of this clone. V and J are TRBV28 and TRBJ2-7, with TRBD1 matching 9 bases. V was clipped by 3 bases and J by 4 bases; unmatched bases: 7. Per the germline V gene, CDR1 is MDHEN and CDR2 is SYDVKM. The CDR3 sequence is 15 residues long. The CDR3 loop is CASSLGTGRTYEQYV. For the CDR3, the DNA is TGTGCCAGCAGTTTGGGGACAGGGCGCACGTACGAGCAGTACGTC.

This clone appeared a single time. CDR3 protein: CASSADGDYGYTF. The CDR3 coding sequence is TGCGCCAGCAGCGCAGACGGAGATTATGGCTACACCTTC. This chain joins TRBV5-1 and TRBJ1-2; D remains ambiguous. The CDR3 contains 13 residues. V lost 4 bases to trimming and J lost 5 bases, with 12 bases between them. Germline assignment: CDR1 SGHRS and CDR2 YFSETQ. Full variable domain (missing parts from reference TRBV5-1 and TRBJ1-2): KAGVTQTPRYLIKTRGQQVTLSCSPISGHRSVSWYQQTPGQGLQFLFEYFSETQRNKGNFPGRFSGRQFSNSRSEMNVSTLELGDSALYLCASSADGDYGYTFGSGTRLTVV.

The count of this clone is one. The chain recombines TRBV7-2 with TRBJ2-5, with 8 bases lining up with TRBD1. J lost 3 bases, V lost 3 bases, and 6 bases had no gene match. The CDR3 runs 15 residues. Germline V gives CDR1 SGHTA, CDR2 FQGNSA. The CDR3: CASSFPQGAKETQYF. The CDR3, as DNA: TGTGCCAGCAGCTTCCCTCAGGGGGCCAAAGAGACCCAGTACTTC. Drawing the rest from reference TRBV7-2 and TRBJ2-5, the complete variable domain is GAGVSQSPSNKVTEKGKDVELRCDPISGHTALYWYRQSLGQGLEFLIYFQGNSAPDKSGLPSDRFSAERTGGSVSTLTIQRTQQEDSAVYLCASSFPQGAKETQYFGPGTRLLVL.

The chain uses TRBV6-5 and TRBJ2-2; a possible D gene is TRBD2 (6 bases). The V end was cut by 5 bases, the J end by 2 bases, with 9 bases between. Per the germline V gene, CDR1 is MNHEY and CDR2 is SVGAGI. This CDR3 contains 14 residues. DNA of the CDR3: TGTGCCAGCAGTCCGGGACTTAACACCGGGGAGCTGTTTTTT. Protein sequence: CASSPGLNTGELFF.